This TCR beta chain appears in the sequencing data of a study of shared clonotypes between healthy human individuals. TCRdb's copy holds only in-frame clones and misses some; the assay was immunoSEQ multiplex PCR. The sample has 2 million to 3 million clones, approximately 94% seen once. Trimming removed 4 bases at V and 4 bases at J, with 11 bases between. The CDR3 runs 13 residues. Per germline, CDR1 SGHNT and CDR2 YYREEE (reference sequence). This chain links TRBV5-4 with TRBJ2-5; D unresolved. The receptor comes from a young man in good health. Some clones in this sample may be carry-over from other donors' samples. Input material: naive CD4+ T cells from PBMCs. The subset: CD45RA+ positively selected. CDR3 residues: CASSLPRSETQYF. The CDR3 coding sequence is TGTGCCAGCAGCCTCCCGAGGTCAGAGACCCAGTACTTC.